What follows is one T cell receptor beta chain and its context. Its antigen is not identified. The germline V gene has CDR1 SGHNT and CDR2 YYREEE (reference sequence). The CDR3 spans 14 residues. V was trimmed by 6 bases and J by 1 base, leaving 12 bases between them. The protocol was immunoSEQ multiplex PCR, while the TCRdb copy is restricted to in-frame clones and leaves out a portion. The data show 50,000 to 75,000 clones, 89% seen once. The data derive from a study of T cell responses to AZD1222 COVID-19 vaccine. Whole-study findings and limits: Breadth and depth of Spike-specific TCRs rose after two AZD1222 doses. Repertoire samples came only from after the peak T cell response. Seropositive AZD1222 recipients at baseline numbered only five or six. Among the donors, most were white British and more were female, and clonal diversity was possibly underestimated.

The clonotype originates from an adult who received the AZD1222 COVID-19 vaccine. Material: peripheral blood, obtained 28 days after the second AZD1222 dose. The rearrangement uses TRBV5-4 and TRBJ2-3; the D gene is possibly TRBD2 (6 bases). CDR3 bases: TGTGCCAGCACCCCCGGGACTCGCACAGATACGCAGTATTTT. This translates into CASTPGTRTDTQYF.